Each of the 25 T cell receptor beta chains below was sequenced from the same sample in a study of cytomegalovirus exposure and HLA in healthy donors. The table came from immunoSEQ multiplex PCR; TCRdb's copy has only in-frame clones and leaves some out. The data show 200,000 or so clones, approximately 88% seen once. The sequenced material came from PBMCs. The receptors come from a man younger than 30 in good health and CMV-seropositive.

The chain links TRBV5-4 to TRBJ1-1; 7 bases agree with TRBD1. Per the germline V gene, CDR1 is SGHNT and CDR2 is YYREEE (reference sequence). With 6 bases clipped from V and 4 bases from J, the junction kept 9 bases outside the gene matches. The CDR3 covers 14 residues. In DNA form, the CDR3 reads TGTGCCAGCACCTCAAGACAGGGCCCCACTGAAGCTTTCTTT. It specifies CASTSRQGPTEAFF. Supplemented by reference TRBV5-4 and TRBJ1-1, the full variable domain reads ETGVTQSPTHLIKTRGQQVTLRCSSQSGHNTVSWYQQALGQGPQFIFQYYREEENGRGNFPPRFSGLQFPNYSSELNVNALELDDSALYLCASTSRQGPTEAFFGQGTRLTVV.

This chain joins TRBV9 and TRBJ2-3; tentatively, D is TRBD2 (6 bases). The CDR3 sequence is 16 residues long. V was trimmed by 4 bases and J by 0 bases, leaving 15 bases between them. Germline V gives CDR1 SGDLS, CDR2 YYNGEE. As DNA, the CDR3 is TGTGCCAGCAGCCCCCAGGGCGGGGTCAGCACAGATACGCAGTATTTT. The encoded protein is CASSPQGGVSTDTQYF.

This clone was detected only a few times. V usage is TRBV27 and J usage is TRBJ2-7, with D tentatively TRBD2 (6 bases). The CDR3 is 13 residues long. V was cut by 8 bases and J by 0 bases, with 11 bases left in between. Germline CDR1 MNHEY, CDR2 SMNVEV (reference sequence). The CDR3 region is CASHSGSSYEQYF. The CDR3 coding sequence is TGTGCCAGCCATAGCGGCAGCTCCTACGAGCAGTACTTC.

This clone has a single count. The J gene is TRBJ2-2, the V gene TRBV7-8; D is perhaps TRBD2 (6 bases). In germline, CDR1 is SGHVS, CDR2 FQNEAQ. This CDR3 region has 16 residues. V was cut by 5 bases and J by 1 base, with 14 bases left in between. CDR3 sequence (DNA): TGTGCCAGCAGCCCTGTTCGGGGGATGAACACCGGGGAGCTGTTTTTT. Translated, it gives CASSPVRGMNTGELFF.

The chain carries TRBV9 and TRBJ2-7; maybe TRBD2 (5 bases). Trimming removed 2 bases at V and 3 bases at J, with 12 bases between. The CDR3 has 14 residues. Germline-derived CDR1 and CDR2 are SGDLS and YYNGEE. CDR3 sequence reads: CASSVDSSYYEQYF. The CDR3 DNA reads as TGTGCCAGCAGCGTGGACTCTTCTTACTACGAGCAGTACTTC.

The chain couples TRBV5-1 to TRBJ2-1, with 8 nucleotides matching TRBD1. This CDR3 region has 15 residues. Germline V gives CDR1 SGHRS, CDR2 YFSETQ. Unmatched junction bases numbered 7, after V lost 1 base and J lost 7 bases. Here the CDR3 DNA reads TGCGCCAGCAGCTTGCCCGGACAGGGAAGGAATGAGCAGTTCTTC. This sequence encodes CASSLPGQGRNEQFF.

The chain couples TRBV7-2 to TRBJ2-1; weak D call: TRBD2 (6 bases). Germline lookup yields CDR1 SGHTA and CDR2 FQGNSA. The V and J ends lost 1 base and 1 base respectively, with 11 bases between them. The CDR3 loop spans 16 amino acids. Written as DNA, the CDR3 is TGTGCCAGCAGCTTAGTGGGCGGGGAATCCTACAATGAGCAGTTCTTC. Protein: CASSLVGGESYNEQFF.

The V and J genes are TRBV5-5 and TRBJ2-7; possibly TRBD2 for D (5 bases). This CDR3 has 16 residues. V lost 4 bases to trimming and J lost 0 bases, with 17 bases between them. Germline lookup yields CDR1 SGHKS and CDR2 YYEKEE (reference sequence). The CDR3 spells CASSENLSGSSYEQYF. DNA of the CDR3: TGTGCCAGCAGCGAAAACTTGAGCGGTAGCTCCTACGAGCAGTACTTC. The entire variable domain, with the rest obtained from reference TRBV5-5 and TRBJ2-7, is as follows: DAGVTQSPTHLIKTRGQQVTLRCSPISGHKSVSWYQQVLGQGPQFIFQYYEKEERGRGNFPDRFSARQFPNYSSELNVNALLLGDSALYLCASSENLSGSSYEQYFGPGTRLTVT.

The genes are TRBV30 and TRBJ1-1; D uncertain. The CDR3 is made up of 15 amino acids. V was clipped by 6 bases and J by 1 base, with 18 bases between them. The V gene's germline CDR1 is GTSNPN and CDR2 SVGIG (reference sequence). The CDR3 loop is CACLPGPGGNTEAFF. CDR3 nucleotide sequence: TGTGCCTGCCTCCCCGGGCCAGGAGGGAACACTGAAGCTTTCTTT.

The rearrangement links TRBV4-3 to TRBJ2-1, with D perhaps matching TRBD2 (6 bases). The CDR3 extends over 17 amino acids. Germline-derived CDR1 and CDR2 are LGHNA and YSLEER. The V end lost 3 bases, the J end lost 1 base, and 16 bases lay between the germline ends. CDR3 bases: TGCGCCAGCAGCCAGGAGGGTCCCGGGACTTCCTACAATGAGCAGTTCTTC. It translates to CASSQEGPGTSYNEQFF.

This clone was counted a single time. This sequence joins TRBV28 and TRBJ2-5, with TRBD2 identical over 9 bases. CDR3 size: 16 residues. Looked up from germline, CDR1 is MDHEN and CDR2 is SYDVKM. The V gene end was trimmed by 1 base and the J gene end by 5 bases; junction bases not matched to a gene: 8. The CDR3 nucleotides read TGTGCCAGCAGTTTATTGGGAGCGGGAGGAGGGGAGACCCAGTACTTC. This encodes CASSLLGAGGGETQYF.

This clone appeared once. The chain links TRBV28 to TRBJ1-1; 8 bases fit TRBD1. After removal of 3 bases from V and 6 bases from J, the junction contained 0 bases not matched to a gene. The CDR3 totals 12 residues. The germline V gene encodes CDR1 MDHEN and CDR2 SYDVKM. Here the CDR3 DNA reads TGTGCCAGCAGTTTGACAGGGGCTGAAGCTTTCTTT. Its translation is CASSLTGAEAFF.

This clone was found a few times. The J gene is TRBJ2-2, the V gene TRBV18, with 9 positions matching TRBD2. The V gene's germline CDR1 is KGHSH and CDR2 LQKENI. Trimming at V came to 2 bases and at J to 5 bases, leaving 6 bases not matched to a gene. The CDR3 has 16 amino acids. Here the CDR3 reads CASSPMASGETGELFF. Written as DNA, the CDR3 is TGTGCCAGCTCACCAATGGCTAGCGGGGAGACCGGGGAGCTGTTTTTT.

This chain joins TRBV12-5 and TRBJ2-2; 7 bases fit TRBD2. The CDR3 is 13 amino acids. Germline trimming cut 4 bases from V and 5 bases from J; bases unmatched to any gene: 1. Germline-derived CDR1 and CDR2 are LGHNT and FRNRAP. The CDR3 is CASGSGGTGELFF. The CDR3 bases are TGTGCTAGTGGTTCGGGGGGAACCGGGGAGCTGTTTTTT.

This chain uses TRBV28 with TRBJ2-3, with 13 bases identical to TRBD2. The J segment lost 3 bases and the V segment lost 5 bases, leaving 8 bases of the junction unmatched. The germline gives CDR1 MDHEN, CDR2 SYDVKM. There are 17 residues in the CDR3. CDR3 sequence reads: CASSTPAGLAGTDTQYF. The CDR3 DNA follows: TGTGCCAGCAGTACCCCGGCGGGACTAGCGGGAACAGATACGCAGTATTTT. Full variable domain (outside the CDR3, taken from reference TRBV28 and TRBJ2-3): DVKVTQSSRYLVKRTGEKVFLECVQDMDHENMFWYRQDPGLGLRLIYFSYDVKMKEKGDIPEGYSVSREKKERFSLILESASTNQTSMYLCASSTPAGLAGTDTQYFGPGTRLTVL.

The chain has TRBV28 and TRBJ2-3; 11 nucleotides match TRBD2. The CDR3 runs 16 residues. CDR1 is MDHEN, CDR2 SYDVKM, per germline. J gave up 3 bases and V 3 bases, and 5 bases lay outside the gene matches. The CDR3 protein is CASSLWTSGPTDTQYF. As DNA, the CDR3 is TGTGCCAGCAGTTTGTGGACTAGCGGGCCTACAGATACGCAGTATTTT. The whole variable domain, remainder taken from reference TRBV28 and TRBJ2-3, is DVKVTQSSRYLVKRTGEKVFLECVQDMDHENMFWYRQDPGLGLRLIYFSYDVKMKEKGDIPEGYSVSREKKERFSLILESASTNQTSMYLCASSLWTSGPTDTQYFGPGTRLTVL.

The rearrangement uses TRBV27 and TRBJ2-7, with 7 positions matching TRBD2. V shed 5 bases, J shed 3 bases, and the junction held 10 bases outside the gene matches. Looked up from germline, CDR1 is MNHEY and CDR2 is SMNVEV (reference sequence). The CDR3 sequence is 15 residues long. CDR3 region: CASSRRGGPDYEQYF. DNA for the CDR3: TGTGCCAGCAGTCGAAGGGGAGGGCCGGACTACGAGCAGTACTTC.

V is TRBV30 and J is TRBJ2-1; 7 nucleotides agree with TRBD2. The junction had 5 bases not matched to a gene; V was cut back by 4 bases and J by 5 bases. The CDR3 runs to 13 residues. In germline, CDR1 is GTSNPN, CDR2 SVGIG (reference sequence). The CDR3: CAWTPAGDNEQFF. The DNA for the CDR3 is TGTGCCTGGACCCCGGCGGGGGACAATGAGCAGTTCTTC.

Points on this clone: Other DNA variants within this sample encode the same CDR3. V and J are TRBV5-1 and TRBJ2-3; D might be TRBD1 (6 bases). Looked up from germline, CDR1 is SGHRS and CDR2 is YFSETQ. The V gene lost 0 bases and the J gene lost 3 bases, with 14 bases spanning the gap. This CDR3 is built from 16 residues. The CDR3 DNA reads TGCGCCAGCAGCTTGGAAGGCAGGGGATCAACAGATACGCAGTATTTT. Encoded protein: CASSLEGRGSTDTQYF.

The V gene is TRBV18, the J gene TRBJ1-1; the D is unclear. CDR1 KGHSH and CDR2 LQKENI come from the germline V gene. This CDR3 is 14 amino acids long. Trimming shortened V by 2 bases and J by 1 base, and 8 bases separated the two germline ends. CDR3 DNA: TGTGCCAGCTCACCATCCCGCAGGAACACTGAAGCTTTCTTT. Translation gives CASSPSRRNTEAFF.

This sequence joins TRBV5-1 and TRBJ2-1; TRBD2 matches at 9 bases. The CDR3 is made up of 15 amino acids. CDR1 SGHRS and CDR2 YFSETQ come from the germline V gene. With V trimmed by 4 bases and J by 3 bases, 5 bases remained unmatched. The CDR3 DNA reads TGCGCCAGCAGCCTGGGGACTAGCTTCTACAATGAGCAGTTCTTC. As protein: CASSLGTSFYNEQFF. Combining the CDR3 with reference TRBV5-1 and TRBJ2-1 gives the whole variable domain KAGVTQTPRYLIKTRGQQVTLSCSPISGHRSVSWYQQTPGQGLQFLFEYFSETQRNKGNFPGRFSGRQFSNSRSEMNVSTLELGDSALYLCASSLGTSFYNEQFFGPGTRLTVL.

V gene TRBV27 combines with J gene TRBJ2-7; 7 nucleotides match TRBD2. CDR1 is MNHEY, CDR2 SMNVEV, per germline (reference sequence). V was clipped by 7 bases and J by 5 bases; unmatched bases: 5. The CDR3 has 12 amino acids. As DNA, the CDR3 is TGTGCCAGCAACGACGGGGGGAACGAGCAGTACTTC. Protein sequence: CASNDGGNEQYF.

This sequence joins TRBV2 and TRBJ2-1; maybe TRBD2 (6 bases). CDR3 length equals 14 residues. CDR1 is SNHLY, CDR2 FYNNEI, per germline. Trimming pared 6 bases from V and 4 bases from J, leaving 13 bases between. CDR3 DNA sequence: TGTGCCAGCAGGGGGGACTTTACATACAATGAGCAGTTCTTC. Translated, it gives CASRGDFTYNEQFF.

Here the CDR3 DNA reads TGTGCCAGCAGACTGGGAGGGGCAGGGCGGGACCAAGAGACCCAGTACTTC. Encoded protein: CASRLGGAGRDQETQYF. The chain couples TRBV5-4 to TRBJ2-5, with 7 nucleotides matching TRBD2. The CDR3 length is 17 residues. The V and J ends lost 5 bases and 0 bases, in that order; junction bases with no gene match: 13. The germline V gene encodes CDR1 SGHNT and CDR2 YYREEE (reference sequence).

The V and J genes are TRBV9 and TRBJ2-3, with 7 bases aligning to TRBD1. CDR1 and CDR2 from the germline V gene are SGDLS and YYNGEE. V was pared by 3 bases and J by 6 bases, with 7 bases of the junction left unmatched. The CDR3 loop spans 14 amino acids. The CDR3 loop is CASSGRQGADTQYF. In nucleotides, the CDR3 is TGTGCCAGCAGCGGGCGACAGGGAGCCGATACGCAGTATTTT.